The entry below describes one TCR beta chain. Clones were sequenced by immunoSEQ multiplex PCR, and TCRdb holds only the in-frame ones, with some missing. The repertoire holds some 78,000 clones, nearly 90% seen once, with over 5.5% in the top ten. This record belongs to a study of radiation and T cells in renal cell carcinoma. Trimming cost V 6 bases and J 1 base, with 13 bases left between them. The CDR3 is 14 residues long. Germline CDR1 is MDHEN and CDR2 is SYDVKM. The time point is: blood 4 weeks post-SBRT, at nephrectomy. The treatment was: 15 Gy SBRT to primary tumor, nephrectomy 4 weeks later. Nephrectomy followed 15 Gy stereotactic body radiation by 4 weeks.

The TCR was taken from a woman aged 70 to 79 with renal cell carcinoma. V gene TRBV28 combines with J gene TRBJ2-7; possibly TRBD2 for D (5 bases). This material consisted of blood, taken from a patient whose treatment included radiotherapy and nephrectomy. Written as DNA, the CDR3 is TGTGCCAGCAGGGGCCTTAAGCGGTCCTACGAGCAGTACTTC. This encodes CASRGLKRSYEQYF.